This T cell receptor (beta chain) was profiled in a study of blood T cell repertoires in COVID-19. Study-wide background: Both acute and convalescent COVID-19 samples were obtained from the United States, Italy and Spain. From T cells, B-cell-depleted T cells, or PBMCs came the material, which was cDNA or gDNA.

Per the study methods: Cell counts per sample came from amplifying reference gene primers. Produced via immunoSEQ multiplex PCR; TCRdb's table is partial and in-frame only. V and J calls and clone size come straight from that table; D and trimming were deduced from the DNA. The table includes some 94,000 clones, about two thirds detected once. Germline V gene sequence: CDR1 SSHAT, CDR2 FNYEAQ (reference sequence). The CDR3 runs to 15 residues. The J segment lost 6 bases and the V segment lost 5 bases, leaving 7 bases of the junction unmatched. The sample comprised peripheral blood. The source is a woman between 55 and 75 years old in a cohort sampled during active or convalescent COVID-19. The chain links TRBV7-7 to TRBJ2-1; the match to TRBD2 covers 10 bases. The CDR3 bases are TGTGCCAGCAGCCAGAGCGGGGGGGCCAGCAATGAGCAGTTCTTC. This translates into CASSQSGGASNEQFF.